This entry lists 13 T cell receptor beta chains sequenced from one sample in a study of control samples from healthy donors and cancer patients. Some clones are missing from TCRdb's copy, which holds only in-frame ones; the method was immunoSEQ multiplex PCR. The sample has over 150,000 clones; around 94% are singletons. Sequenced sample: PBMCs. These receptors all stem from a man aged 60 to 75 with colorectal cancer.

This chain connects TRBV3-1 (or the pseudogene TRBV3-2) to TRBJ1-1; D is ambiguous. The CDR3 is 12 residues long. From germline, CDR1 is LGHDT and CDR2 YNNKEL (reference sequence). Trimming shortened V by 8 bases and J by 3 bases, and 10 bases separated the two germline ends. CDR3 sequence: CASAGGHTEAFF. The CDR3 bases are TGTGCCAGCGCCGGTGGGCACACTGAAGCTTTCTTT.

In regard to this clone: Other DNA sequences in this specimen translate into the identical CDR3. The chain has TRBV3-1 (or the pseudogene TRBV3-2) and TRBJ2-5; D uncertain. The CDR3 has 11 amino acids. Looked up from germline, CDR1 is LGHDT and CDR2 is YNNKEL (reference sequence). The V gene lost 3 bases and the J gene lost 4 bases, with 3 bases spanning the gap. DNA of the CDR3: TGTGCCAGCAGCCAGGCAGAGACCCAGTACTTC. Residues: CASSQAETQYF.

The chain carries TRBV28 and TRBJ1-5; TRBD1 agrees at 8 bases. V lost 4 bases and J lost 4; bases outside the gene matches: 0. The CDR3 runs 13 residues. Looked up from germline, CDR1 is MDHEN and CDR2 is SYDVKM. In nucleotides, the CDR3 is TGTGCCAGCAGTTGGGACAGGAATCAGCCCCAGCATTTT. It yields the protein CASSWDRNQPQHF.

The chain couples TRBV11-2 to TRBJ2-1; tentatively, D is TRBD1 or TRBD2 (7 bases each). The V and J ends lost 3 bases and 8 bases respectively, with 17 bases between them. Germline V lookup: CDR1 SGHAT, CDR2 FQNNGV. This CDR3 has 15 residues. The CDR3 here is CASSFSGQGGDEQFF. Here the CDR3 DNA reads TGTGCCAGCAGCTTTTCTGGGCAGGGGGGGGATGAGCAGTTCTTC.

The chain recombines TRBV7-6 with TRBJ2-2; D is ambiguous. Between the trimmed V and J ends, which lost 6 bases and 7 bases, there was a span of 18 bases. The CDR3 runs 15 residues. Per the germline V gene, CDR1 is SGHVS and CDR2 is FNYEAQ. CDR3 sequence: CASSPSGPTNGELFF. As DNA, the CDR3 is TGTGCCAGCAGTCCTTCCGGGCCGACCAACGGGGAGCTGTTTTTT.

This rearrangement joins TRBV28 to TRBJ1-5; TRBD1 might be the D (6 bases). The CDR3 runs 14 residues. V lost 2 bases and J lost 2, with 7 bases in between. The germline V gene has CDR1 MDHEN and CDR2 SYDVKM. The CDR3 spells CASSLGQRNQPQHF. DNA for the CDR3: TGTGCCAGCAGTTTAGGACAGCGCAATCAGCCCCAGCATTTT.

This chain links TRBV4-2 with TRBJ2-3, with 10 bases aligning to TRBD2. CDR1 and CDR2 (germline): LGHNA, YNFKEQ. V lost 1 base and J lost 10; bases outside the gene matches: 11. This CDR3 has 16 amino acids. CDR3 in amino acids: CASSQASAGGTKAQYF. CDR3 nucleotides: TGTGCCAGCAGCCAAGCCTCAGCGGGGGGGACTAAGGCGCAGTATTTT.

The chain joins TRBV27 to TRBJ2-2; 13 nucleotides line up with TRBD2. In germline, CDR1 is MNHEY, CDR2 SMNVEV (reference sequence). Losses at the gene ends were 8 bases for V and 1 base for J; bases not matched to a gene: 1. The length of the CDR3 is 15 residues. The CDR3 is CASRLAGGNTGELFF. The DNA for the CDR3 is TGTGCCAGCCGACTAGCGGGGGGGAACACCGGGGAGCTGTTTTTT.

The chain joins TRBV2 to TRBJ1-1; no clear D. Trimming left V 5 bases short and J 1 base short, with 11 bases between. The CDR3 runs to 14 residues. Germline V gene lookup returns CDR1 SNHLY and CDR2 FYNNEI. The CDR3 loop is CASSPESRNTEAFF. DNA for the CDR3: TGTGCCAGCAGTCCGGAGAGCCGGAACACTGAAGCTTTCTTT.

The chain combines TRBV7-9 with TRBJ2-1, with unresolved D. V lost 5 bases, J lost 0 bases, and 14 bases lay in between. There are 16 residues in the CDR3. Germline CDR1 reads SEHNR; CDR2 reads FQNEAQ (reference sequence). This CDR3 is CASSRHDGSSYNEQFF. As DNA, the CDR3 is TGTGCCAGCAGCCGCCACGACGGAAGCTCCTACAATGAGCAGTTCTTC.

A few counts support this clone. The CDR3 is CSFAKGQGTTIYF. CDR3 in DNA: TGCAGCTTTGCCAAGGGACAGGGGACCACCATATATTTT. This rearrangement joins TRBV29-1 to TRBJ1-3, with 10 bases lining up with TRBD1. With 8 bases clipped from V and 9 bases from J, the junction kept 10 bases outside the gene matches. CDR1 is SQVTM and CDR2 is ANQGSEA in the germline V gene. This CDR3 region has 13 residues.

V and J are TRBV10-3 and TRBJ2-1; unclear D gene. In germline, CDR1 is ENHRY, CDR2 SYGVKD. Trimming stripped 0 bases from V and 8 bases from J, with 2 bases between. The CDR3 runs to 11 residues. DNA of the CDR3: TGTGCCATCAGTGAGTCTTATGAGCAGTTCTTC. It translates to CAISESYEQFF.

The V and J genes are TRBV10-2 and TRBJ1-6; D is possibly TRBD1 (5 bases). Trimming left V 2 bases short and J 7 bases short, with 9 bases between. The CDR3 is 14 residues long. CDR1 is WSHSY, CDR2 SAAADI, per germline. The chain's CDR3 is CASSEVRGNSPLHF. CDR3 in DNA: TGCGCCAGCAGTGAGGTTCGGGGGAATTCACCCCTCCACTTT.